The 9 T cell receptor beta chains in this list originate from one sample, sequenced in a study of vaccination and CD4 T cells after COVID-19. Sequenced with the Oncomine TCR Beta short-read assay was DNA taken from cultured CD4+ T cells. TCRdb re-analysed the PCR reads in MiXCR, keeping a single row per CDR3 protein. In the table there are more than 15,000 distinct CDR3 sequences, 45% of which are singletons. These receptors lack a known antigen. Noted treatment: approximately nine-day PBMC culture with coronavirus spike peptide pools or control peptides (ViraFEST assay). The input for sequencing was CD4+ T cells from blood, cultured in vitro, taken before SARS-CoV-2 vaccination. The receptors were sampled from a human donor who received a COVID-19 vaccine.

The chain employs TRBV6-5 and TRBJ1-2; D call uncertain. Trimming left V 0 bases short and J 7 bases short, with 12 bases between. The CDR3 has 14 residues. Looked up from germline, CDR1 is MNHEY and CDR2 is SVGAGI. The CDR3 DNA is TGTGCCAGCAGTTACTCGAAACTTCAAGGTGGCTACACCTTC. It translates to CASSYSKLQGGYTF.

In this sample, this clonotype turned up a few times. This chain links TRBV5-4 with TRBJ2-2, with D perhaps TRBD1 or TRBD2 (6 bases each). Germline assignment: CDR1 SGHNT and CDR2 YYREEE (reference sequence). The CDR3 extends over 16 amino acids. The V end lost 1 base, the J end lost 6 bases, and 16 bases lay between the germline ends. In DNA form, the CDR3 reads TGTGCCAGCAGCTTGATCCGGGGGCTTAAATCCGGGGAGCTGTTTTTT. Translated: CASSLIRGLKSGELFF.

The chain has TRBV20-1 and TRBJ1-5, with TRBD1 identical over 7 bases. The germline gives CDR1 DFQATT, CDR2 SNEGSKA (reference sequence). Trimming cost V 6 bases and J 5 bases; bases outside gene matches: 4. This CDR3 has 12 amino acids. CDR3 bases: TGCAGTGCCGTAGGGGGCGATCAGCCCCAGCATTTT. It yields the protein CSAVGGDQPQHF.

In its sample, this clonotype was seen a few times. The gene calls are TRBV25-1 and TRBJ1-1; D not resolved. The CDR3 has 14 residues. The germline V gene has CDR1 MGHDK and CDR2 SYGVNS. V lost 2 bases and J lost 1, with 8 bases in between. CDR3 sequence (DNA): TGTGCCAGCAGTGAACCCACAAGGAACACTGAAGCTTTCTTT. This translates into CASSEPTRNTEAFF.

The chain recombines TRBV6-1 with TRBJ2-4; 7 positions agree with TRBD1. Germline CDR1 is MNHNS and CDR2 is SASEGT. The CDR3 runs to 15 residues. V was pared by 6 bases and J by 0 bases, with 5 bases of the junction left unmatched. The CDR3 bases are TGTGCCAGCAGGACGACAGGGCTAGCCAAAAACATTCAGTACTTC. Its translation: CASRTTGLAKNIQYF.

Concerning this clonotype: The junction departs from germline at one end; a sequencing error may be responsible. V usage is TRBV6-4 and J usage is TRBJ2-4; 8 nucleotides align to TRBD1. The CDR3 runs 13 residues. Germline V gene lookup returns CDR1 MRHNA and CDR2 SNTAGT. The CDR3 DNA sequence: TGTGCCAGCAGCGGTGAACAGGGGGAAGTTTTGCACTTC. Its protein is CASSGEQGEVLHF.

V is TRBV10-1 and J is TRBJ2-6; possibly TRBD1 for D (5 bases). CDR1 is WNHNN, CDR2 SYGVQD, per germline (reference sequence). Trimming took 6 bases from V and 0 from J, leaving 12 bases between them. CDR3 length: 16 residues. CDR3 protein: CASSPRESSGANVLTF. The CDR3 region has the DNA TGCGCCAGCAGCCCCAGGGAAAGCTCTGGGGCCAACGTCCTGACTTTC.

This clonotype was seen more than once but under ten times. The chain couples TRBV6-1 to TRBJ2-5; 8 bases line up with TRBD1. With V trimmed by 5 bases and J by 5 bases, 7 bases remained unmatched. The germline V gene encodes CDR1 MNHNS and CDR2 SASEGT. This CDR3 is 14 amino acids long. CDR3 in DNA: TGTGCCAGCAGTATGGACAGGGAGAACGAGACCCAGTACTTC. Amino acids: CASSMDRENETQYF.

The rearrangement links TRBV5-4 to TRBJ2-1; 10 bases match TRBD1. CDR3 length: 14 amino acids. Unmatched junction bases numbered 5, after V lost 3 bases and J lost 8 bases. The V gene's germline CDR1 is SGHNT and CDR2 YYREEE (reference sequence). The CDR3 DNA reads as TGTGCCAGCAGCTCGCCCGACAGGGGGCATGAGCAGTTCTTC. This gives the protein CASSSPDRGHEQFF. Combining the CDR3 with reference TRBV5-4 and TRBJ2-1 gives the whole variable domain ETGVTQSPTHLIKTRGQQVTLRCSSQSGHNTVSWYQQALGQGPQFIFQYYREEENGRGNFPPRFSGLQFPNYSSELNVNALELDDSALYLCASSSPDRGHEQFFGPGTRLTVL.